These T cell receptor beta chains were read from a single sample in a study of CD8 T cells in ankylosing spondylitis. MiXCR was run by TCRdb on the 5' RACE reads, yielding one entry per CDR3 protein. The sample lists approximately 92,000 distinct CDR3 sequences, roughly 8.8% occurring once. Sequenced: blood, either unsorted or a sorted T cell fraction (not recorded which). The receptors were sampled from a male donor with ankylosing spondylitis or in good health (not recorded which). Both conserved end residues are part of each CDR3. A D gene is named only where the DNA matches it firmly. Expanded clones are given a class, and other clones once, few, many or no size at all.

CDR3,DNA,D,size,V,J
CASSEIPTSNTEAFF,TGTGCCAGCAGCGAAATACCTACCAGCAACACTGAAGCTTTCTTT,NA,NA,TRBV2,TRBJ1-1
CATSDGELTGELFF,TGTGCCACCAGTGATGGGGAGCTCACCGGGGAGCTGTTTTTT,NA,many,TRBV24-1,TRBJ2-2
CASSLFPPAGAPGDYNEQFF,TGTGCCAGCAGTTTATTCCCCCCAGCGGGGGCTCCGGGAGACTACAATGAGCAGTTCTTC,TRBD2,NA,TRBV27,TRBJ2-1
CASSLVAGGGEQFF,TGTGCCAGCAGTTTAGTAGCGGGGGGCGGTGAGCAGTTCTTC,TRBD2,many,TRBV12-3/TRBV12-4,TRBJ2-1
CSVSTGGGNTGELFF,TGCAGCGTCTCGACCGGCGGCGGGAACACCGGGGAGCTGTTTTTT,NA,many,TRBV29-1,TRBJ2-2
CASSFYGGMNTEAFF,TGCGCCAGCAGCTTTTACGGCGGCATGAACACTGAAGCTTTCTTT,NA,many,TRBV5-1,TRBJ1-1
CASSLGVGGVETQYF,TGTGCCAGCAGTTTAGGGGTAGGGGGCGTAGAGACCCAGTACTTC,TRBD1,many,TRBV12-3/TRBV12-4,TRBJ2-5
CASSLSGTGELFF,TGTGCCAGCAGTTTATCAGGAACCGGGGAGCTGTTTTTT,NA,many,TRBV27,TRBJ2-2
CASSSPGVYYNEQFF,TGTGCCAGCAGCTCCCCGGGGGTATACTACAATGAGCAGTTCTTC,NA,many,TRBV11-2,TRBJ2-1
CASAKAPGLVGRDTQYF,TGTGCCAGCGCTAAAGCCCCGGGACTAGTAGGCAGAGATACGCAGTATTTT,TRBD2,few,TRBV6-1,TRBJ2-3
CASSLSPISNTEAFF,TGCGCCAGCAGCTTGAGTCCGATATCAAACACTGAAGCTTTCTTT,NA,many,TRBV5-1,TRBJ1-1
CASSADSYEQYF,TGTGCCAGCAGCGCGGACAGTTACGAGCAGTACTTC,NA,many,TRBV5-6,TRBJ2-7
CASSLGWQGSRYGYTF,TGTGCCAGCAGCTTAGGGTGGCAGGGGTCGCGGTATGGCTACACCTTC,NA,few,TRBV7-9,TRBJ1-2
CSGETGGTDTQYF,TGCAGCGGAGAGACAGGGGGGACAGATACGCAGTATTTT,TRBD1,many,TRBV29-1,TRBJ2-3
CASSSWTGTNEKLFF,TGTGCCAGCAGTTCATGGACAGGGACGAATGAAAAACTGTTTTTT,TRBD1,many,TRBV5-4,TRBJ1-4
CASSWGDRDYNEQFF,TGCGCCAGCAGCTGGGGGGACAGGGACTACAATGAGCAGTTCTTC,TRBD1,many,TRBV5-1,TRBJ2-1
CATHGDPRDYEQYF,TGTGCCACGCACGGGGACCCGCGGGATTACGAGCAGTACTTC,NA,many,TRBV28,TRBJ2-7
CASSFPGQGRYEQYF,TGTGCCAGCAGCTTTCCGGGACAGGGGAGGTACGAGCAGTACTTC,TRBD1,many,TRBV5-6,TRBJ2-7
CAISADRGSSYTF,TGTGCCATCAGTGCGGACAGGGGTAGTAGCTACACCTTC,TRBD1,many,TRBV10-3,TRBJ1-2
CSARLGTDLSNYGYTF,TGCAGTGCTAGACTTGGGACAGACTTAAGTAACTATGGCTACACCTTC,TRBD1,few,TRBV20-1,TRBJ1-2
CASSPQGSKNIQYF,TGTGCCAGCAGCCCACAGGGGAGCAAAAACATTCAGTACTTC,TRBD1,many,TRBV25-1,TRBJ2-4
CASTPGEPRGRDTQYF,TGCGCCAGCACCCCGGGGGAACCTCGGGGTCGAGATACGCAGTATTTT,NA,many,TRBV5-1,TRBJ2-3
CSATPGNEQFF,TGCAGTGCAACTCCAGGCAATGAGCAGTTCTTC,NA,many,TRBV20-1,TRBJ2-1
CASSKGGARQEYNEQFF,TGTGCCAGCAGCAAAGGGGGGGCGAGACAGGAATACAATGAGCAGTTCTTC,NA,many,TRBV21-1,TRBJ2-1
CASHGPSYNEQFF,TGTGCCAGCCATGGGCCATCCTACAATGAGCAGTTCTTC,NA,many,TRBV9,TRBJ2-1
CASSLTLQQGTGIGELFF,TGCGCCAGCAGCTTGACCCTTCAACAGGGGACGGGCATCGGGGAGCTGTTTTTT,TRBD1,many,TRBV5-1,TRBJ2-2
CASSKTSGLAKNIQYF,TGTGCCAGCAGTAAAACTAGCGGACTAGCCAAAAACATTCAGTACTTC,TRBD2,many,TRBV6-1,TRBJ2-4
CASSLDGVSGANVLTF,TGCGCCAGCAGCTTGGACGGAGTCTCTGGGGCCAACGTCCTGACTTTC,NA,few,TRBV5-1,TRBJ2-6
CASSERSLYEQYF,TGTGCCAGCAGTGAAAGGAGCCTCTACGAGCAGTACTTC,NA,NA,TRBV2,TRBJ2-7
CASSQTVPGGYTF,TGTGCCAGTAGCCAAACTGTACCGGGAGGCTACACCTTC,NA,many,TRBV19,TRBJ1-2
CSVGGPGLAGAYEQYF,TGCAGCGTTGGGGGACCGGGACTAGCGGGGGCCTACGAGCAGTACTTC,TRBD2,NA,TRBV29-1,TRBJ2-7
CSAIPLEQSSGNTIYF,TGCAGTGCTATTCCGTTGGAACAGAGCTCTGGAAACACCATATATTTT,NA,many,TRBV20-1,TRBJ1-3
CSANPRGTSGGGSSDTQYF,TGCAGTGCCAATCCCCGAGGGACTAGCGGGGGGGGTTCCTCAGATACGCAGTATTTT,TRBD2,many,TRBV20-1,TRBJ2-3
CASSHPGTGPYEQYF,TGTGCCAGCAGCCATCCCGGGACAGGGCCCTACGAGCAGTACTTC,TRBD1,many,TRBV12-3/TRBV12-4,TRBJ2-7
CSARDGGLNSPLHF,TGCAGTGCTAGAGATGGAGGATTAAATTCACCCCTCCACTTT,NA,many,TRBV20-1,TRBJ1-6
CASSFQGTGGYEQYF,TGTGCCAGCAGTTTTCAGGGGACAGGGGGCTACGAGCAGTACTTC,TRBD1,many,TRBV27,TRBJ2-7
CSVGTSGPNEQFF,TGCAGCGTCGGGACTAGCGGGCCCAATGAGCAGTTCTTC,TRBD2,many,TRBV29-1,TRBJ2-1
CASHGPNEQFF,TGTGCCAGCCATGGACCGAATGAGCAGTTCTTC,NA,many,TRBV2,TRBJ2-1
CASSRDGYSPLHF,TGTGCCAGCTCCCGGGACGGCTATTCACCCCTCCACTTT,NA,many,TRBV25-1,TRBJ1-6
CASSFPGAVFYQPQHF,TGTGCCAGCAGTTTTCCCGGGGCCGTTTTTTATCAGCCCCAGCATTTT,NA,few,TRBV28,TRBJ1-5
CASSQVGTQYF,TGTGCCAGCAGCCAAGTGGGGACACAGTACTTC,NA,few,TRBV3-1,TRBJ2-7
CASSLGTRGDEQYF,TGTGCCAGCAGCTTAGGCACCCGAGGGGACGAGCAGTACTTC,NA,NA,TRBV7-9,TRBJ2-7
CASSSQLNTGQVGANVLTF,TGTGCCAGCAGTTCCCAGCTAAATACAGGGCAGGTTGGGGCCAACGTCCTGACTTTC,NA,NA,TRBV12-3/TRBV12-4,TRBJ2-6
CASSPDGTEAFF,TGTGCCAGCAGTCCGGACGGCACTGAAGCTTTCTTT,NA,many,TRBV5-5,TRBJ1-1
CATSRDREGARQFF,TGTGCCACCAGCAGAGATCGAGAGGGGGCCAGGCAGTTCTTC,TRBD1,many,TRBV15,TRBJ2-1
CASSQDREGNTIYF,TGTGCCAGCTCACAGGACCGAGAGGGAAACACCATATATTTT,NA,many,TRBV18,TRBJ1-3